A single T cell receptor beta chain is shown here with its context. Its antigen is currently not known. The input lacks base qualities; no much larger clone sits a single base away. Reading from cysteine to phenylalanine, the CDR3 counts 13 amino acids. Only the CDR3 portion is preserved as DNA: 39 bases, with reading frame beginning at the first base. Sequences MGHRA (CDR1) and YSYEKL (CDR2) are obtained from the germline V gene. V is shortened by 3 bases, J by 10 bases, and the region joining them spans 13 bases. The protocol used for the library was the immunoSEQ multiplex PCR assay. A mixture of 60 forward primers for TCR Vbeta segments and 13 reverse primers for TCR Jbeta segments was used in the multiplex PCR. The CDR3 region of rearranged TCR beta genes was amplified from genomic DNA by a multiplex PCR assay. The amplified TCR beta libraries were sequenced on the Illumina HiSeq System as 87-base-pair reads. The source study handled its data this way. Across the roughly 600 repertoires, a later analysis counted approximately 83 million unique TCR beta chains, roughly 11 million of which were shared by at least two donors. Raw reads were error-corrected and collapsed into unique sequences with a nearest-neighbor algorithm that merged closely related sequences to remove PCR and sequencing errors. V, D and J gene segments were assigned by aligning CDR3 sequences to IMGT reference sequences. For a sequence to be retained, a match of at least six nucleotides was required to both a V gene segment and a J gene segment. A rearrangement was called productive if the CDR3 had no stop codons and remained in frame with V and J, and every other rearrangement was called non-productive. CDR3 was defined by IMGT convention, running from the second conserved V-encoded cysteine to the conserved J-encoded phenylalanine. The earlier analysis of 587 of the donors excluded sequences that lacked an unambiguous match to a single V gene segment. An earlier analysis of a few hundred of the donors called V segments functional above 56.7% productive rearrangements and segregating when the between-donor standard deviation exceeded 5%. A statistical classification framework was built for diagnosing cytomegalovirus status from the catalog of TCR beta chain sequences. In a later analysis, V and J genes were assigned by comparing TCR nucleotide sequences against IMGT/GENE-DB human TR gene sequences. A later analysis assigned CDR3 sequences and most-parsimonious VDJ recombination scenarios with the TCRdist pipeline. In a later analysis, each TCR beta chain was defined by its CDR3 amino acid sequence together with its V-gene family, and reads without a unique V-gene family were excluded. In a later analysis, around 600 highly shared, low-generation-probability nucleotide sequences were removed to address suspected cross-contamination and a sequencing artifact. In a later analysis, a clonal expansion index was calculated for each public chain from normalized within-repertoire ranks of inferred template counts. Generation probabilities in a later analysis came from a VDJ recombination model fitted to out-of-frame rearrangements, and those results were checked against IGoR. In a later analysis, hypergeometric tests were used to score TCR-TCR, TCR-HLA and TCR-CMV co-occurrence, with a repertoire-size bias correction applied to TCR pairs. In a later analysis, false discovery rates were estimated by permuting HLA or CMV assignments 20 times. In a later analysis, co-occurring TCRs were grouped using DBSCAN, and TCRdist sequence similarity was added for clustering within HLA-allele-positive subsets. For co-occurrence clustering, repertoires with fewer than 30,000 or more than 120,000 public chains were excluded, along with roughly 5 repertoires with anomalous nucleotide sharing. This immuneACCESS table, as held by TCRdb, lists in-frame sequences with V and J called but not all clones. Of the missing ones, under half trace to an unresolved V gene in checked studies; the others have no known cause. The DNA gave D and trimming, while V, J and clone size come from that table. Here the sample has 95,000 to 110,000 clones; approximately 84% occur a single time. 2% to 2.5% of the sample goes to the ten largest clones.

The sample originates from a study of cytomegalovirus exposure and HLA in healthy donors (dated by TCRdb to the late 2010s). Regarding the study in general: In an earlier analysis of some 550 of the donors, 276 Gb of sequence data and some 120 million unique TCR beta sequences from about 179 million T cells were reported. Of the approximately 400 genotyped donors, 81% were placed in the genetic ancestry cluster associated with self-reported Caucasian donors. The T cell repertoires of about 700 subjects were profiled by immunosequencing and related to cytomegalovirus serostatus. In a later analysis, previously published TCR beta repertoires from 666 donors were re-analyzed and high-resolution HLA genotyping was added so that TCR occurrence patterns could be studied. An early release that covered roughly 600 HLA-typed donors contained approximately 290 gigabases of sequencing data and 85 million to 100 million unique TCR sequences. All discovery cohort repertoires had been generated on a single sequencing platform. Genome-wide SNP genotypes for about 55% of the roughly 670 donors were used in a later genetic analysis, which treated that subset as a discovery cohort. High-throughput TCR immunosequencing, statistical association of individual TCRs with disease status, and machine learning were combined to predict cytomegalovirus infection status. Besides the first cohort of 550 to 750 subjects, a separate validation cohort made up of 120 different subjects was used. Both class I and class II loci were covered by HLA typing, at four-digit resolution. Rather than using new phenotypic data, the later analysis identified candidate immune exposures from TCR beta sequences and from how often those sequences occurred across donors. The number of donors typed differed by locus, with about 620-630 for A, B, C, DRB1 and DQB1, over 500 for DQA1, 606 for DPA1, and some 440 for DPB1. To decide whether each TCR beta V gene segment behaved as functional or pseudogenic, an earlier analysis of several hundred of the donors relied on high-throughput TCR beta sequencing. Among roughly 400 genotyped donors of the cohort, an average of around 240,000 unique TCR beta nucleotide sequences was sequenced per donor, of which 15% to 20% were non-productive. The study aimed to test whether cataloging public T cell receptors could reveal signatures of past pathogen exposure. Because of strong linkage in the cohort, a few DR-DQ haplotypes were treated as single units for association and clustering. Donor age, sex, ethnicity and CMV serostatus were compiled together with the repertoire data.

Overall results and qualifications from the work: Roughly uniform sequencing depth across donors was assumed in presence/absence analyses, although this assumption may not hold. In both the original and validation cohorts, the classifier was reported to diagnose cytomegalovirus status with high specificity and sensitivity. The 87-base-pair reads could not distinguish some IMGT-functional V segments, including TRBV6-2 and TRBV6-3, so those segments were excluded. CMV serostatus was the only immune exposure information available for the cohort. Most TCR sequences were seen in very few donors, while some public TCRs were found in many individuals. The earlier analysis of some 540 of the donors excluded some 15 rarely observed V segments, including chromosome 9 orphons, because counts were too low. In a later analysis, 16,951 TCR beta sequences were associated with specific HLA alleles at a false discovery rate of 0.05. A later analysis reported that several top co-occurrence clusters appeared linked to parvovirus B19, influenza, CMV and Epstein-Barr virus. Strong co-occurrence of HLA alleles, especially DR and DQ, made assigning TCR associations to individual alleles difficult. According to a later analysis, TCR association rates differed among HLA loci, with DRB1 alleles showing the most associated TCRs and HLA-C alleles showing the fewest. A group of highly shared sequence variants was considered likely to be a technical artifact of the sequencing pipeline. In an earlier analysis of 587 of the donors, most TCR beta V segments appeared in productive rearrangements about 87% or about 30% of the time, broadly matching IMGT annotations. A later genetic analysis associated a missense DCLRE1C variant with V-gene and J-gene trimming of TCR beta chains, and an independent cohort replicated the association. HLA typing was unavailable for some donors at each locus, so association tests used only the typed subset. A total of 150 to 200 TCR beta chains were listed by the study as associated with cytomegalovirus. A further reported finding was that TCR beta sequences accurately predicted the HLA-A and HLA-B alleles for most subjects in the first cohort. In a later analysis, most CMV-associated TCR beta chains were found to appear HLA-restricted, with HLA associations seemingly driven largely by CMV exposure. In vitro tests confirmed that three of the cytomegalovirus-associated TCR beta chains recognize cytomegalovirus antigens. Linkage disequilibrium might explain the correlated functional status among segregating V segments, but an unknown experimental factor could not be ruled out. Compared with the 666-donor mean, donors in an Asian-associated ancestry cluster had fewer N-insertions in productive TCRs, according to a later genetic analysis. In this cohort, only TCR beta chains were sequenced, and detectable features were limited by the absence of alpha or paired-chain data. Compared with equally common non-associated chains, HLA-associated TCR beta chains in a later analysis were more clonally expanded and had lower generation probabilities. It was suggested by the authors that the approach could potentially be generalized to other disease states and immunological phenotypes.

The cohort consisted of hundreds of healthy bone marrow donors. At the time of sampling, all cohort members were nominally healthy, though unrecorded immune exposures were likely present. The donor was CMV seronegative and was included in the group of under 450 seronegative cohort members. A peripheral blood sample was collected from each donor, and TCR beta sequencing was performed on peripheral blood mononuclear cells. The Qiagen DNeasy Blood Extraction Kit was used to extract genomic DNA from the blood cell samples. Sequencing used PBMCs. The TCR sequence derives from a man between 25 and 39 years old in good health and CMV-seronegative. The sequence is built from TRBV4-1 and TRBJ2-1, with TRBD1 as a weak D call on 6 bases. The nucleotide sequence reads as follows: TGCGCCAGCAGCCAGGAACAGGGAAAGGAGCAGTTCTTC. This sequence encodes CASSQEQGKEQFF.